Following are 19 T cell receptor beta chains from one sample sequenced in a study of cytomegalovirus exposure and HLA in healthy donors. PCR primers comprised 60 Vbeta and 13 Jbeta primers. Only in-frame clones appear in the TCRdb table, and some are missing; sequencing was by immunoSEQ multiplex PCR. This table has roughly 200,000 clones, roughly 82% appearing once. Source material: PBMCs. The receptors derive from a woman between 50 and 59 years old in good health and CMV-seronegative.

CDR3 loop: CASLKAGAYNEQFF. The CDR3 DNA sequence: TGTGCCAGCTTAAAAGCGGGAGCGTACAATGAGCAGTTCTTC. The chain combines TRBV28 with TRBJ2-1, with 8 bases matching TRBD2. The germline V gene encodes CDR1 MDHEN and CDR2 SYDVKM. This CDR3 has 14 amino acids. V shed 8 bases and J 4 bases; nucleotides not matched to a gene: 7.

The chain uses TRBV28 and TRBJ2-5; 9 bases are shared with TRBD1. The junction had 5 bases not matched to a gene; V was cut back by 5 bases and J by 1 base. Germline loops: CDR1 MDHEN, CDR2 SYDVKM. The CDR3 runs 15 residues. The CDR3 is CASSQNRGRQETQYF. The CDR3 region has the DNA TGTGCCAGCAGTCAAAACAGGGGGCGCCAAGAGACCCAGTACTTC.

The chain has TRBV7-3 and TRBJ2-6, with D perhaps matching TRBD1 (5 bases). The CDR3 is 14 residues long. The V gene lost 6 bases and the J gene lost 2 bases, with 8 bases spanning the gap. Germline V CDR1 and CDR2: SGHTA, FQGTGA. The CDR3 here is CASRVGAGANVLTF. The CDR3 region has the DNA TGTGCCAGCAGGGTAGGGGCTGGGGCCAACGTCCTGACTTTC.

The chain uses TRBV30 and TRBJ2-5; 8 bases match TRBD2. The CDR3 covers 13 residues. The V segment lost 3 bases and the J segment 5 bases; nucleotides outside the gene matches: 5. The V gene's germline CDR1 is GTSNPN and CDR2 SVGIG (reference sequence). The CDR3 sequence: CAWSGGAGETQYF. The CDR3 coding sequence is TGTGCCTGGAGCGGGGGGGCGGGGGAGACCCAGTACTTC.

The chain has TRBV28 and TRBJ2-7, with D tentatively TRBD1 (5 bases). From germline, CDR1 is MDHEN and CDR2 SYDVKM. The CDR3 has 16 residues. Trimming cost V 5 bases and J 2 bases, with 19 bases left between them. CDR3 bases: TGTGCCAGCAGTCCATATCTGGACATGATGGCCTACGAGCAGTACTTC. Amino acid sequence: CASSPYLDMMAYEQYF.

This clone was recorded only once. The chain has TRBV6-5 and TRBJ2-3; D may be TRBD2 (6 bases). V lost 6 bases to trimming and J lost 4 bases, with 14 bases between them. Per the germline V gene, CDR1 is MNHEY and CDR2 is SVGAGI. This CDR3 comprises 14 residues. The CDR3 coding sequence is TGTGCCAGCAGCCCGGGGACTGCTGCAGATACGCAGTATTTT. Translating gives CASSPGTAADTQYF.

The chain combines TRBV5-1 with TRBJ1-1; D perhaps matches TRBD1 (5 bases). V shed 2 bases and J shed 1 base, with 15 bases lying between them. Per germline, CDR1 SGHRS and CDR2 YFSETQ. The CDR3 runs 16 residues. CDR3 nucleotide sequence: TGCGCCAGCAGCTTACCCGCAGGGTCCCCGAACACTGAAGCTTTCTTT. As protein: CASSLPAGSPNTEAFF.

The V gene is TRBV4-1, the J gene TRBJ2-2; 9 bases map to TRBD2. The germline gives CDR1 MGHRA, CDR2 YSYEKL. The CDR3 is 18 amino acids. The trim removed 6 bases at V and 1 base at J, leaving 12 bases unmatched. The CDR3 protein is CASRSSPREGLNTGELFF. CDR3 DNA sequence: TGCGCCAGCAGGTCTAGTCCGCGGGAGGGCCTGAACACCGGGGAGCTGTTTTTT.

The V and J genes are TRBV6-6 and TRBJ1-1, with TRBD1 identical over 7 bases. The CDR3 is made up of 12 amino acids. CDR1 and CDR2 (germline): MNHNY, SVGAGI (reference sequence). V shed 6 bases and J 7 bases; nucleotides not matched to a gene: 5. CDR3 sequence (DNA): TGTGCCAGCAGGACAGGGATGGGTGAAGCTTTCTTT. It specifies CASRTGMGEAFF.

CDR3 protein: CASSELGGRGRYKQYF. The CDR3 DNA reads TGTGCCAGCAGTGAATTAGGCGGGAGAGGACGGTACAAGCAGTACTTC. V gene TRBV25-1 combines with J gene TRBJ2-7, with TRBD2 identical over 7 bases. Germline V gene sequence: CDR1 MGHDK, CDR2 SYGVNS. The CDR3 runs 16 residues. With 1 base clipped from V and 8 bases from J, the junction kept 14 bases outside the gene matches.

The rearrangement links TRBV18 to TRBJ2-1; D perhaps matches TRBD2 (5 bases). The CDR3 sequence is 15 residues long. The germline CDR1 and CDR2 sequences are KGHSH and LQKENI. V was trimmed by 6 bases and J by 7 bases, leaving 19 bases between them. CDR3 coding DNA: TGTGCCAGCTCCCCCGGTGGAACTACTAGGAATGAGCAGTTCTTC. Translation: CASSPGGTTRNEQFF.

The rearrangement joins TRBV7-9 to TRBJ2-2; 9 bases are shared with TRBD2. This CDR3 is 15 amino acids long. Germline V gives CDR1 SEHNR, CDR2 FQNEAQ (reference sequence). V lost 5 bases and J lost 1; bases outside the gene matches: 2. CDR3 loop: CASSRTSVNTGELFF. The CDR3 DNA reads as TGTGCCAGCAGCCGGACTAGCGTGAACACCGGGGAGCTGTTTTTT.

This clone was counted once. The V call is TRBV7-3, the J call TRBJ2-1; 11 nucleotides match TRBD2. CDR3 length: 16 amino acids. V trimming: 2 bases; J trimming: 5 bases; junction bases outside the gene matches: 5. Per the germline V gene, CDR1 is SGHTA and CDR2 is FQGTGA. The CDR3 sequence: CASSLLGLAANNEQFF. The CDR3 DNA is TGTGCCAGCAGCTTATTGGGACTAGCGGCAAACAATGAGCAGTTCTTC.

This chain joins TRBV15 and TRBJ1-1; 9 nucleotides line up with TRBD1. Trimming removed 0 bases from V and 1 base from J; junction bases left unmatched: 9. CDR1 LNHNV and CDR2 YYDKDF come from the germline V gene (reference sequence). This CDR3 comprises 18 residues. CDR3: CATSRDRLQGASNTEAFF. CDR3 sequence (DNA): TGTGCCACCAGCAGAGATCGTTTACAGGGGGCATCGAACACTGAAGCTTTCTTT. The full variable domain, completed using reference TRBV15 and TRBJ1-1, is DAMVIQNPRYQVTQFGKPVTLSCSQTLNHNVMYWYQQKSSQAPKLLFHYYDKDFNNEADTPDNFQSRRPNTSFCFLDIRSPGLGDTAMYLCATSRDRLQGASNTEAFFGQGTRLTVV.

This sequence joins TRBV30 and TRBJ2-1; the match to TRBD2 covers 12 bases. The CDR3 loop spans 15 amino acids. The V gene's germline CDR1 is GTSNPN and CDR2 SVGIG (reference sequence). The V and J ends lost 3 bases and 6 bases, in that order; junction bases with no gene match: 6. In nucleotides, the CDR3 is TGTGCCTGGAGCGCGGGACTAGCGGGTCCCAATGAGCAGTTCTTC. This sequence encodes CAWSAGLAGPNEQFF.

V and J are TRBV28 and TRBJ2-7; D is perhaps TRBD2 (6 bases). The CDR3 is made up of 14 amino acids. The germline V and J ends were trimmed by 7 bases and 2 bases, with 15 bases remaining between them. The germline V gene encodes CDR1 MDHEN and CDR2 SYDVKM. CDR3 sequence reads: CASTLVGGTYEQYF. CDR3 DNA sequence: TGTGCCAGCACACTGGTTGGGGGGACCTACGAGCAGTACTTC.

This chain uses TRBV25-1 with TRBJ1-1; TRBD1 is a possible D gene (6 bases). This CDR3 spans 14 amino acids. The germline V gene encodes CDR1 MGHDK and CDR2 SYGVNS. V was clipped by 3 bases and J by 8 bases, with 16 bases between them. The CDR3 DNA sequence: TGTGCCAGCAGTGAGCCTCAAACAGGGACCGAAGCTTTCTTT. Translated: CASSEPQTGTEAFF.

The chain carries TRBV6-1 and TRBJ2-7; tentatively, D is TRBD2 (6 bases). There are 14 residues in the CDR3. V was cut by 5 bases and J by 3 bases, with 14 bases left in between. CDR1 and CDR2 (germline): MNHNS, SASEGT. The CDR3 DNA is TGTGCCAGCAGTCCCACGGGGGAAAACTACGAGCAGTACTTC. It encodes CASSPTGENYEQYF.

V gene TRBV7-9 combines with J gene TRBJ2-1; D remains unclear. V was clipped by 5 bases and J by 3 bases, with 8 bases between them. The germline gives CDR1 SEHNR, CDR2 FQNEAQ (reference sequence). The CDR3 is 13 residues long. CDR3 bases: TGTGCCAGCAGCCCTATCGTCTACAATGAGCAGTTCTTC. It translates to CASSPIVYNEQFF.